The 14 T cell receptor beta chains below were found in one sample sequenced in a study of control samples from healthy donors and cancer patients (TCRdb year 2020). Receptor amplification or capture employed the immunoSEQ multiplex PCR assay. TCRdb limited this immuneACCESS table to in-frame rearrangements with V and J called. A share of clones is missing; checked studies link under half to unresolved V genes, and the rest is unexplained. The sample contains roughly 73,000 clones, 85% to 95% of them found a single time. Jointly, the top ten make up around 6% of the sample. What was sequenced was blood. The origin of the receptors is a woman in her fifties or sixties in good health.

The chain joins TRBV9 to TRBJ2-1; D is possibly TRBD1 or TRBD2 (6 bases each). The germline gives CDR1 SGDLS, CDR2 YYNGEE. The germline V and J ends were trimmed by 0 bases and 7 bases, with 14 bases remaining between them. The CDR3 has 15 amino acids. This CDR3 is CASSVGGGQPNEQFF. CDR3 sequence (DNA): TGTGCCAGCAGCGTAGGGGGAGGACAGCCAAATGAGCAGTTCTTC.

The V gene is TRBV19, the J gene TRBJ1-5, with D possibly TRBD1 on 5 matching bases. V was shortened by 5 bases and J by 3 bases, with 14 bases between the two germline ends. CDR1 and CDR2 (germline): LNHDA, SQIVND (reference sequence). The CDR3 covers 15 residues. Here the CDR3 DNA reads TGTGCCAGTAGTGACCAGGGTAGCCTCAATCAGCCCCAGCATTTT. Residues: CASSDQGSLNQPQHF.

The chain couples TRBV27 to TRBJ2-2; 11 positions agree with TRBD2. The V gene end was trimmed by 3 bases and the J gene end by 4 bases; junction bases not matched to a gene: 16. CDR1 is MNHEY, CDR2 SMNVEV, per germline (reference sequence). The CDR3 runs to 20 residues. The CDR3 region has the DNA TGTGCCAGCAGTTTGCCCGCCCAATCGACTAGCGGGAAAACCACCGGGGAGCTGTTTTTT. Amino acids: CASSLPAQSTSGKTTGELFF.

This clone has only one observation. The rearrangement joins TRBV5-4 to TRBJ2-7, with D perhaps matching TRBD2 (6 bases). The CDR3 runs to 14 residues. Germline assignment: CDR1 SGHNT and CDR2 YYREEE (reference sequence). Trimming shortened V by 2 bases and J by 2 bases, and 11 bases separated the two germline ends. CDR3 nucleotides: TGTGCCAGCAGCTTTAGCGGTCGTACCTACGAGCAGTACTTC. This sequence encodes CASSFSGRTYEQYF.

This chain links TRBV7-2 with TRBJ2-7, with 7 bases lining up with TRBD1. Germline lookup yields CDR1 SGHTA and CDR2 FQGNSA. The CDR3 covers 14 residues. Trimming at V came to 8 bases and at J to 2 bases, leaving 9 bases not matched to a gene. The CDR3 DNA follows: TGTGCCAGCGGCCCCGGACAGGCCCCCTACGAGCAGTACTTC. Protein product: CASGPGQAPYEQYF.

Only one count was recorded for this clone. The chain employs TRBV28 and TRBJ2-7; 8 nucleotides agree with TRBD1. The junction had 7 bases not matched to a gene; V was cut back by 2 bases and J by 7 bases. The CDR3 contains 14 residues. Looked up from germline, CDR1 is MDHEN and CDR2 is SYDVKM. The DNA of the CDR3 is TGTGCCAGCAGTTTAGGGACAGGTCTTTATGAGCAGTACTTC. This encodes CASSLGTGLYEQYF.

The V call is TRBV10-2, the J call TRBJ1-2; a weak D match, TRBD1 (5 bases). V lost 2 bases and J 8 bases, leaving 15 bases between the germline ends. Looked up from germline, CDR1 is WSHSY and CDR2 is SAAADI. The length of the CDR3 is 14 residues. For the CDR3, the DNA is TGCGCCAGCAGTGAGGTGACAGCGGATCGGGGCTACACCTTC. Amino acid sequence: CASSEVTADRGYTF.

The rearrangement links TRBV12-5 to TRBJ1-1; 9 bases are shared with TRBD1. V lost 1 base to trimming and J lost 8 bases; unmatched junction nucleotides: 5. Germline values: CDR1 LGHNT, CDR2 FRNRAP. The CDR3 consists of 14 residues. CDR3 loop: CASGLGDRAGEAFF. The CDR3 nucleotides are TGTGCTAGTGGTTTGGGGGACAGGGCGGGAGAAGCTTTCTTT.

In its sample, this clone was seen a few times. The rearrangement uses TRBV6-5 and TRBJ1-4; 7 bases align to TRBD1. The germline CDR1 and CDR2 sequences are MNHEY and SVGAGI. Losses at the gene ends were 2 bases for V and 8 bases for J; bases not matched to a gene: 8. The CDR3 covers 15 residues. The CDR3 DNA reads TGTGCCAGCAGTTACGCTGGGACAGCTCAAGAAAAACTGTTTTTT. Translating it yields CASSYAGTAQEKLFF.

The chain carries TRBV7-9 and TRBJ1-1, with D possibly matching TRBD1 (5 bases). The germline gives CDR1 SEHNR, CDR2 FQNEAQ (reference sequence). The CDR3 runs to 13 residues. Trimming took 4 bases from V and 5 from J, leaving 11 bases between them. This chain's CDR3 is CASSSVGGTEAFF. The CDR3 DNA follows: TGTGCCAGCAGCTCCGTCGGGGGAACTGAAGCTTTCTTT.

The chain combines TRBV5-1 with TRBJ2-1; TRBD1 aligns across 10 bases. This CDR3 spans 15 amino acids. Germline V lookup: CDR1 SGHRS, CDR2 YFSETQ. Trimming at V came to 4 bases and at J to 3 bases, leaving 4 bases not matched to a gene. The CDR3 nucleotides are TGCGCCAGCAGCCTCAGGACAGGGGGCTACAATGAGCAGTTCTTC. It codes for CASSLRTGGYNEQFF.

V gene TRBV6-2 or TRBV6-3 combines with J gene TRBJ2-7; D perhaps matches TRBD1 (5 bases). Germline lookup yields CDR1 MNHEY and CDR2 SVGEGT. The V gene lost 8 bases and the J gene lost 4 bases, with 9 bases spanning the gap. The CDR3 runs to 11 residues. CDR3 loop: CASGQGYEQYF. The CDR3, as DNA: TGTGCCAGCGGCCAGGGTTACGAGCAGTACTTC.

DNA for the CDR3: TGTGCCAGCAGCTTGATTAGGGGTTACTCTAACTATGGCTACACCTTC. It yields the protein CASSLIRGYSNYGYTF. V is TRBV5-4 and J is TRBJ1-2; D possibly corresponds to TRBD1 (5 bases). V was trimmed by 1 base and J by 0 bases, leaving 13 bases between them. The CDR3 spans 16 residues. Germline V gene lookup returns CDR1 SGHNT and CDR2 YYREEE (reference sequence).

By sample share, this clone is medium-sized. V is TRBV6-5 and J is TRBJ2-7; 7 nucleotides align to TRBD1. The CDR3 consists of 14 residues. J gave up 4 bases and V 5 bases, and 8 bases lay outside the gene matches. The germline CDR1 and CDR2 sequences are MNHEY and SVGAGI. The CDR3: CASSQTGQAYEQYF. CDR3 nucleotides: TGTGCCAGCAGTCAAACCGGACAGGCATACGAGCAGTACTTC.